This T cell receptor beta chain was recovered during a study of STAT5B mutations in CD4+ large granular lymphocyte leukemia. Study details: Among healthy controls, a particular HLA allele went with more CDR3 'QG' motifs. General study points: No patients shared main leukemic clonotypes, though around 24% appeared at low frequency elsewhere. Patient CD4-sorted repertoires stayed more clonal than healthy ones after leukemic-clone removal.

Points on this clone: The antigen is undetermined.

CDR1 is SGHTA, CDR2 FQGNSA, per germline. The CDR3 has 15 residues. Germline trimming cut 2 bases from V and 8 bases from J; bases unmatched to any gene: 7. The survey-level immunoSEQ assay was used. Assay used: immunoSEQ multiplex PCR; TCRdb lists only in-frame clones, some missing. The sample records under 40,000 clones, around two thirds being singletons. Source material: CD4+ T cells from blood buffy coats. This TCR was sampled from a human donor in good health. This chain uses TRBV7-2 with TRBJ2-1, with 9 bases fitting TRBD2. The CDR3 spells CASSLIGRGGDEQFF. The CDR3 DNA is TGTGCCAGCAGCTTAATCGGGCGGGGGGGAGATGAGCAGTTCTTC.